This T cell receptor (beta chain) was retrieved from a study of cytomegalovirus exposure and HLA in healthy donors (dated by TCRdb to the late 2010s). Regarding the research as a whole: According to an earlier analysis of 450 to 650 of the donors, 200 million or so T cells yielded 90 million to 130 million unique TCR beta sequences and 276 Gb of sequence data. Around 320 gigabases of sequencing data and tens of millions of unique TCR sequences were included in an early release covering several hundred HLA-typed donors. Among the roughly 430 genotyped donors, under 90% belonged to the genetic ancestry cluster associated with self-reported Caucasian donors. The aim of the study was to test whether cataloging public T cell receptors could identify signatures of past pathogen exposure. The study profiled the T cell repertoires of approximately 700 subjects by immunosequencing and related them to cytomegalovirus serostatus. Besides the first cohort of approximately 710 subjects, a separate validation cohort made up of roughly 130 different subjects was used. High-throughput TCR immunosequencing, statistical association of individual TCRs with disease status, and machine learning were combined to predict cytomegalovirus infection status. To study patterns of TCR occurrence, a later analysis re-analyzed previously published TCR beta repertoires from around 670 donors and added high-resolution HLA genotyping. Rather than using new phenotypic data, the later analysis identified candidate immune exposures from TCR beta sequences and from how often those sequences occurred across donors. An earlier analysis of fewer than 750 of the donors used high-throughput TCR beta sequencing to judge whether each TCR beta V gene segment behaved as functional or pseudogenic. Donor age, sex, ethnicity and CMV serostatus were compiled together with the repertoire data. A later genetic analysis took genome-wide SNP genotypes for about 55% of the roughly 700 donors and used that subset as a discovery cohort. Every discovery cohort repertoire had been produced on one sequencing platform. Both class I and class II loci were covered by HLA typing, at four-digit resolution. The number of typed donors differed by locus: 629-630 for A, B, C, DRB1 and DQB1; approximately 520 for DQA1; over 600 for DPA1; and 400 to 480 for DPB1. Roughly 5 DR-DQ haplotypes were treated as single units for association and clustering because of strong linkage in the cohort. On average, roughly 200,000 unique TCR beta nucleotide sequences were sequenced per donor among 398 genotyped donors of the cohort, with roughly a sixth of those sequences being non-productive. General conclusions and limits of the study: Compared with equally common non-associated chains, HLA-associated TCR beta chains in a later analysis were more clonally expanded and had lower generation probabilities. The authors suggested that the approach could potentially be generalized to other disease states and immunological phenotypes. Three of the identified cytomegalovirus-associated TCR beta chains were confirmed in vitro to be specific for cytomegalovirus antigens. Some IMGT-functional V segments, including TRBV6-2 and TRBV6-3, could not be distinguished by the 87-base-pair reads and were therefore excluded. In a later analysis, TCR association rates were found to vary across HLA loci, with the most associated TCRs seen for DRB1 alleles and the fewest for HLA-C alleles. When HLA alleles, especially DR and DQ, strongly co-occurred, attributing TCR associations to individual alleles was difficult. Most TCR sequences were seen in very few donors, while some public TCRs were found in many individuals. Correlated functional status among segregating V segments might reflect linkage disequilibrium, but an unknown experimental factor could not be ruled out. A cluster of highly shared sequence variants was judged likely to represent a technical artifact of the sequencing pipeline. An earlier analysis of around 540 of the donors showed that most TCR beta V segments appeared in productive rearrangements either about 87% or about 30% of the time, which broadly matched IMGT annotations. A later analysis associated some 17,000 TCR beta sequences with specific HLA alleles at a false discovery rate of 0.05. HLA typing was unavailable for some donors at each locus, so association tests used only the typed subset. This cohort had only TCR beta chains sequenced, and the lack of alpha or paired-chain data limited which features could be detected. For the cohort, immune exposure information was limited to CMV serostatus. In both the original and validation cohorts, the classifier was reported to diagnose cytomegalovirus status with high specificity and sensitivity. The presence/absence analyses assumed that sequencing depth was roughly uniform across donors, and that assumption may not be true. According to a later analysis, parvovirus B19, influenza, CMV and Epstein-Barr virus appeared linked to several top co-occurrence clusters. According to a later analysis, most CMV-associated TCR beta chains appeared to be HLA-restricted, and the HLA associations seemed to be driven largely by CMV exposure. Over 15 rarely observed V segments, including chromosome 9 orphons, were excluded from the earlier analysis of a few hundred of the donors because counts were too low. A later genetic analysis reported fewer N-insertions in productive TCRs among donors in an Asian-associated ancestry cluster than the roughly 700-donor mean. The study gave a list of about 170 TCR beta chains associated with cytomegalovirus. A further reported finding was that TCR beta sequences accurately predicted the HLA-A and HLA-B alleles for most subjects in the first cohort. A later genetic analysis associated a missense DCLRE1C variant with V-gene and J-gene trimming of TCR beta chains, and an independent cohort replicated the association.

Points on this clone: Its target antigen remains unknown. No much larger clonotype is one base removed from it; base qualities were not supplied.

In total, roughly 710 healthy bone marrow donors made up the cohort. At the time of sampling, all cohort members were nominally healthy, though unrecorded immune exposures were likely present. The donor was CMV seropositive and belonged to the group of more than 250 seropositive cohort members. Every donor gave a peripheral blood sample, and the peripheral blood mononuclear cells from that sample were used for TCR beta sequencing. The Qiagen DNeasy Blood Extraction Kit was used to extract genomic DNA from the blood cell samples. The library was obtained by the immunoSEQ multiplex PCR assay. For the multiplex PCR, a mixture combining 60 forward primers for TCR Vbeta segments and 13 reverse primers for TCR Jbeta segments was used. The CDR3 region of rearranged TCR beta genes was amplified from genomic DNA with a multiplex PCR assay. Amplified TCR beta libraries were sequenced as 87-base-pair reads on the Illumina HiSeq System. Processing in the source paper ran as follows. A later analysis counted tens of millions of unique TCR beta chains across the 666 repertoires, and some 11 million of these chains were shared by at least two donors. Raw reads were error-corrected and collapsed into unique sequences by a nearest-neighbor algorithm in which closely related sequences were merged to remove PCR and sequencing errors. To assign V, D and J gene segments, CDR3 sequences were aligned to IMGT reference sequences. Each retained sequence needed at least a six-nucleotide match to both a V gene segment and a J gene segment. A rearrangement was called productive if the CDR3 had no stop codons and remained in frame with V and J, and every other rearrangement was called non-productive. CDR3 was defined according to IMGT convention as the region running from the second conserved V-encoded cysteine to the conserved J-encoded phenylalanine. The earlier analysis of about 590 of the donors excluded sequences that lacked an unambiguous match to a single V gene segment. In an earlier analysis of 450 to 700 of the donors, V segments were called functional above 56.7% productive rearrangements and were called segregating when the between-donor standard deviation exceeded 5%. A statistical classification framework was built to diagnose cytomegalovirus status from the catalog of TCR beta chain sequences. In a later analysis, TCR nucleotide sequences were compared against IMGT/GENE-DB human TR gene sequences so that V and J genes could be assigned. The TCRdist pipeline was used in a later analysis to assign CDR3 sequences and most-parsimonious VDJ recombination scenarios. A later analysis defined each TCR beta chain by its CDR3 amino acid sequence plus V-gene family, and excluded reads lacking a unique V-gene family. In a later analysis, fewer than 600 highly shared, low-generation-probability nucleotide sequences were removed to address suspected cross-contamination and a sequencing artifact. In a later analysis, a clonal expansion index for each public chain was calculated from normalized within-repertoire ranks of inferred template counts. In a later analysis, generation probabilities were computed using a VDJ recombination model fitted to out-of-frame rearrangements, and the results were checked against IGoR. In a later analysis, hypergeometric tests were used to score TCR-TCR, TCR-HLA and TCR-CMV co-occurrence, with a repertoire-size bias correction applied to TCR pairs. To estimate false discovery rates, a later analysis permuted the HLA or CMV assignments 20 times. In a later analysis, co-occurring TCRs were grouped with DBSCAN, and TCRdist sequence similarity was added when clustering was performed within HLA-allele-positive subsets. Co-occurrence clustering excluded repertoires with fewer than 30,000 or more than 120,000 public chains, plus five with anomalous nucleotide sharing. TCRdb limited this immuneACCESS table to in-frame rearrangements with V and J called. A share of clones is missing; checked studies link under half to unresolved V genes, and the rest is unexplained. V and J calls and clone size are those listed in that table; D and trimming were worked out from the DNA. Counted in this sample were a few hundred thousand clones; around 80% of them appeared once. 8% of the sample is held by the ten biggest clonotypes.

V is pruned by 3 bases and J by 4 bases, leaving 5 bases of the junction without a gene match. Sequences PRHDT (CDR1) and FYEKMQ (CDR2) are obtained from the germline V gene (reference sequence). The CDR3 numbers 15 residues from cysteine through phenylalanine. Of the read, only the CDR3 DNA is kept; its 45 bases are in frame from base 1. This clonotype was sampled from a woman aged 55-70 years in good health and CMV-seropositive. Sample: PBMCs. The sequence joins TRBV13 to TRBJ2-7; TRBD2 agrees with 11 junctional bases. CDR3 region: CASSLRTSGRYEQYF. The DNA sequence follows: TGTGCCAGCAGCTTGCGTACTAGCGGGAGATACGAGCAGTACTTC.